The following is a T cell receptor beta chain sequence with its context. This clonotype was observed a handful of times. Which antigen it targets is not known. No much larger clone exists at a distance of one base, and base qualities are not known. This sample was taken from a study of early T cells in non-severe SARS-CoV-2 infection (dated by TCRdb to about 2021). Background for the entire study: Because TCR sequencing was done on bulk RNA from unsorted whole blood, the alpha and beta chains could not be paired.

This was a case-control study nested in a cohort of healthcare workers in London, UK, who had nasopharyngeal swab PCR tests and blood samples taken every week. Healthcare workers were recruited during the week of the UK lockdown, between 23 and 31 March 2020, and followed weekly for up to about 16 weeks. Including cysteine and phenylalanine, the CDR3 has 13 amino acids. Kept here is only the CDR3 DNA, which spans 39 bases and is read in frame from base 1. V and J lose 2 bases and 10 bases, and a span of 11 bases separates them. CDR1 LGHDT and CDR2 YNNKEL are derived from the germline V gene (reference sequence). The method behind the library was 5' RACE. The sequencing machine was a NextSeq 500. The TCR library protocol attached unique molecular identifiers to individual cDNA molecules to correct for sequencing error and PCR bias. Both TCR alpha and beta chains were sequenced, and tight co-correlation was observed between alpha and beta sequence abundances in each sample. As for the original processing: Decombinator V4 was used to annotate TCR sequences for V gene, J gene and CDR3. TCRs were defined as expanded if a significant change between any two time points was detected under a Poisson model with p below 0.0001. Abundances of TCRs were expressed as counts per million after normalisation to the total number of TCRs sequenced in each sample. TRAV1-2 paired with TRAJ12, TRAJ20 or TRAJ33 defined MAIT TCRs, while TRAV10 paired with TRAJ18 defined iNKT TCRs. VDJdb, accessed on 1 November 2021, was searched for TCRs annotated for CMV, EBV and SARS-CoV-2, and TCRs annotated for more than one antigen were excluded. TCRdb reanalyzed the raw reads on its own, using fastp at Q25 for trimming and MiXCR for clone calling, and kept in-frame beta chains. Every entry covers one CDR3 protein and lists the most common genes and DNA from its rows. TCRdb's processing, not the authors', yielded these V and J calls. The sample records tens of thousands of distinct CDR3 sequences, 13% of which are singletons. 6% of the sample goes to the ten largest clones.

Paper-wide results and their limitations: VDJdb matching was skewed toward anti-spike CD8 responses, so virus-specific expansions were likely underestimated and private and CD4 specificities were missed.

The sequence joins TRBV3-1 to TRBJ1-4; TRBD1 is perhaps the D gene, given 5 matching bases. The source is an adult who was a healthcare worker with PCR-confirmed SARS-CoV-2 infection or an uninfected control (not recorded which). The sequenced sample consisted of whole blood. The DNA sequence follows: TGTGCCAGCAGCCAACAGGCTAGGGGAAAACTGTTTTTT. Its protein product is CASSQQARGKLFF.